This T cell receptor (beta chain) was obtained from a study of control samples from healthy donors and cancer patients. Measured with immunoSEQ multiplex PCR; TCRdb has only the in-frame clones, and not every one. The sample contains 400,000 to 450,000 clones, approximately 90% of which appear only once. Comment on this clone: The sample carries other DNA sequences with the same CDR3.

The germline CDR1 and CDR2 sequences are SGHNT and YYREEE (reference sequence). This CDR3 spans 13 amino acids. Trimming cost V 0 bases and J 7 bases, with 11 bases left between them. The chain couples TRBV5-4 to TRBJ2-7; D might be TRBD1 (5 bases). Sequences were obtained from PBMCs. The receptor's source is a middle-aged man with head and neck cancer. CDR3 DNA sequence: TGTGCCAGCAGCTTGGCAAGGGGTGGGGAGCAGTACTTC. Protein: CASSLARGGEQYF.